This TCR beta chain emerged from a study of blood T cell repertoires in COVID-19. Produced via immunoSEQ multiplex PCR; TCRdb's table is partial and in-frame only. The sample carries about 130,000 clones, approximately 82% recorded once. The V end was cut by 2 bases, the J end by 4 bases, with 12 bases between. Germline V gene sequence: CDR1 MNHEY, CDR2 SMNVEV (reference sequence). CDR3 length: 15 residues. This chain connects TRBV27 to TRBJ2-1; no clear D. This TCR was recovered from a woman aged 45-65 years with acute or convalescent COVID-19. Sequencing used peripheral blood. The CDR3, as DNA: TGTGCCAGCAGTTTACTCGGAGTGGGTTACAATGAGCAGTTCTTC. Encoded protein: CASSLLGVGYNEQFF.